This T cell receptor delta chain was documented in a study of human gamma delta and Vdelta1 T cells. CDR1 and CDR2 (germline): TSWWSYY, QGS. This CDR3 is 20 amino acids long. V was clipped by 0 bases and J by 1 base; unmatched bases: 16. By share, this clone ranks as medium-sized. Other DNA sequences in the same sample also yield this CDR3. TCRdb fed the PCR reads to CATT. The sample lists approximately 1,400 delta-chain clones; about 42% were seen once. The V gene is TRDV1, the J gene TRDJ1, with 8 positions matching TRDD3. This TCR was sampled from a human donor in good health. Sequenced sample: Vdelta1 gamma-delta T cells from blood. DNA for the CDR3: TGTGCTCTTGGGGAACTTTTAAATGTACCCTCCTGGGGGACCACCGATAAACTCATCTTT. It yields the protein CALGELLNVPSWGTTDKLIF.